These T cell receptor beta chains were read from a single sample in a study of blood T cell repertoires in COVID-19. TCRdb's table, derived via immunoSEQ multiplex PCR, lists solely in-frame clones and lacks some. This sample has 80,000 to 130,000 clones; roughly 90% occur once, and the top ten carry 0.85% to 1%. Specimen: peripheral blood. All receptors come from a man in his 60s with acute or convalescent COVID-19. Each CDR3 is given with its conserved first and last residue.

j_call,v_call,cdr3_aa
TRBJ1-1,TRBV6-5,CASGGGAEAFF
TRBJ2-2,TRBV21-1,CASSKGANTGELFF
TRBJ2-1,TRBV7-3,CASSWIAGGLNEQFF
TRBJ2-2,TRBV19,CGGQDLNTGELFF
TRBJ2-6,TRBV10-3,CATGQGTGANVLTF
TRBJ2-2,TRBV2,CASRAGQGYNTGELFF
TRBJ2-1,TRBV7-7,CASSLGQGMGNEQFF
TRBJ2-1,TRBV2,CASSVKGTGNEQFF
TRBJ1-2,TRBV5-1,CASSFQRQGGGGYTF
TRBJ1-6,TRBV3-1/TRBV3-2,CASSQGSRNSPLHF
TRBJ1-1,TRBV6-2/TRBV6-3,CASSGQRWTEAFF
TRBJ2-1,TRBV2,CASEKLAGTNEQFF
TRBJ1-2,TRBV3-1/TRBV3-2,CASSSDYGYTF
TRBJ2-3,TRBV10-3,CACGTSDADTQYF
TRBJ1-2,TRBV20-1,CSASRTPGDYYGYTF
TRBJ1-1,TRBV18,CASSPPRQMNTEAFF
TRBJ1-2,TRBV19,CASSRDRNYGYTF
TRBJ1-1,TRBV5-1,CASSLEGTEAFF
TRBJ1-6,TRBV5-1,CASSAGQGNSPLHF
TRBJ1-5,TRBV15,CATSNPQGHPRPGQHF
TRBJ2-3,TRBV7-9,CASSMGQSSTDTQYF
TRBJ1-4,TRBV6-1,CASSEVMGAGNEKLFF
TRBJ1-1,TRBV30,CAWSVSAGSTEAFF
TRBJ2-5,TRBV27,CASSKYGQGETQYF
TRBJ1-1,TRBV27,CASSLLGGEAFF
TRBJ1-4,TRBV29-1,CSVGTGDNEKLFF
TRBJ2-3,TRBV11-2,CASSPGLVGGTDTQYF
TRBJ2-7,TRBV29-1,CSVEGDRVFGEQYF
TRBJ2-7,TRBV7-8,CASSFAGNNQQYF
TRBJ2-2,TRBV29-1,CSVDGRANTGELFF
TRBJ1-6,TRBV18,CATSSQGSSYNSPLHF
TRBJ2-1,TRBV20-1,CSASEGLAGPYNEQFF
TRBJ1-2,TRBV28,CASSHPRGGTYGYTF
TRBJ1-1,TRBV6-6,CASSYSPDWAGVSAFF
TRBJ1-3,TRBV5-1,CASSLMFEGSGSSGNTIYF
TRBJ1-1,TRBV9,CASSVTGTGITEAFF
TRBJ2-7,TRBV9,CASSPGRGSSYEQYF
TRBJ2-7,TRBV27,CASSLEGRMEYF
TRBJ1-1,TRBV6-5,CASSYTGGAAEAFF
TRBJ2-1,TRBV5-4,CASSSPTSASSSYNEQFF